The next 16 T cell receptor beta chains were all read from a single sample in a study of identical twins. TCRdb independently ran MiXCR on the 5' RACE reads; one entry per CDR3 protein. This table holds 150,000 or so distinct CDR3 sequences, roughly 3.5% found once. The sequenced sample consisted of memory T cells sorted from blood. The receptors here all came from a man younger than 30 in good health.

This clonotype has at least ten counts. V and J are TRBV12-3 or TRBV12-4 and TRBJ1-2; no clear D gene. V was pared by 6 bases and J by 5 bases, with 22 bases between. The CDR3 has 16 residues. The CDR3 is CASSPWTENSPYGYTF. Here the CDR3 DNA reads TGTGCCAGCAGCCCCTGGACCGAAAACTCCCCTTATGGCTACACCTTC.

This clonotype appeared many times. The gene calls are TRBV5-1 and TRBJ2-1; 11 nucleotides align to TRBD1. V lost 2 bases to trimming and J lost 9 bases; unmatched junction nucleotides: 10. CDR1 SGHRS and CDR2 YFSETQ come from the germline V gene. This CDR3 spans 16 amino acids. The CDR3 is CASSFQPGQGDTEQFF. Written as DNA, the CDR3 is TGCGCCAGCAGCTTCCAACCGGGACAGGGGGATACTGAGCAGTTCTTC. Full variable domain (outside the CDR3, taken from reference TRBV5-1 and TRBJ2-1): KAGVTQTPRYLIKTRGQQVTLSCSPISGHRSVSWYQQTPGQGLQFLFEYFSETQRNKGNFPGRFSGRQFSNSRSEMNVSTLELGDSALYLCASSFQPGQGDTEQFFGPGTRLTVL.

This clonotype was counted ten times or more. V usage is TRBV6-1 and J usage is TRBJ2-2, with TRBD1 as a possible D gene (6 bases). The CDR3 length is 14 residues. The V gene lost 7 bases and the J gene lost 5 bases, with 14 bases spanning the gap. CDR1 and CDR2 (germline): MNHNS, SASEGT. CDR3 coding DNA: TGTGCCAGCACCCGGCAGGGGCGGACCGGGGAGCTGTTTTTT. This sequence encodes CASTRQGRTGELFF.

This clonotype was counted a few times. The gene calls are TRBV12-3 or TRBV12-4 and TRBJ2-3; 7 bases agree with TRBD2. This CDR3 comprises 16 residues. Trimming cost V 6 bases and J 2 bases; bases outside gene matches: 11. The CDR3 reads CASRNRLAGFTDTQYF. The CDR3 DNA sequence: TGTGCCAGCAGGAACAGACTAGCAGGGTTCACAGATACGCAGTATTTT.

About this clonotype: A read error may be the cause here, since a much bigger clone is one base away. V and J are TRBV6-1 and TRBJ1-3; tentatively, D is TRBD1 (6 bases). The CDR3 loop spans 15 amino acids. In germline, CDR1 is MNHNS, CDR2 SASEGT. The CDR3 is CASSRTVTSRNTIYF. CDR3 nucleotides: TGTGCCAGCAGTCGGACAGTTACCTCTAGAAACACCATATATTTT.

This clonotype showed up many times. The CDR3 is CASSLLGQGGETQYF. The DNA of the CDR3 is TGCGCCAGCAGCTTGTTGGGACAGGGGGGTGAGACCCAGTACTTC. This chain connects TRBV5-1 to TRBJ2-5, with 11 bases aligning to TRBD1. The CDR3 covers 15 residues. V lost 1 base and J lost 5; bases outside the gene matches: 4. The germline gives CDR1 SGHRS, CDR2 YFSETQ.

This clonotype has at least ten counts. The J gene is TRBJ1-5, the V gene TRBV12-3 or TRBV12-4; maybe TRBD1 (6 bases). Trimming stripped 5 bases from V and 7 bases from J, with 15 bases between. This CDR3 comprises 14 residues. For the CDR3, the DNA is TGTGCCAGCAGTGAGGGGGGGGGTCGGCAGCCCCAGCATTTT. Residues: CASSEGGGRQPQHF.

This clonotype was seen repeatedly, ten times or more. This rearrangement joins TRBV12-3 or TRBV12-4 to TRBJ2-7, with D perhaps matching TRBD2 (5 bases). This CDR3 comprises 15 residues. Trimming took 6 bases from V and 2 from J, leaving 17 bases between them. The CDR3 region has the DNA TGTGCCAGCAGCTCCTTGAGGGCCCCTCCCTACGAGCAGTACTTC. Translating gives CASSSLRAPPYEQYF.

This clonotype showed up many times. The chain has TRBV5-1 and TRBJ2-5; TRBD2 matches 13 bases. This CDR3 has 15 residues. V gave up 3 bases and J gave up 2 bases; unmatched junction bases: 1. CDR1 and CDR2 (germline): SGHRS, YFSETQ. The CDR3 loop reads CASSWGLAGQETQYF. The DNA for the CDR3 is TGCGCCAGCAGCTGGGGACTAGCGGGACAAGAGACCCAGTACTTC.

Ten or more counts support this clonotype. V gene TRBV12-3 or TRBV12-4 combines with J gene TRBJ1-4; maybe TRBD1 (5 bases). Trimming removed 6 bases at V and 3 bases at J, with 14 bases between. The CDR3 loop spans 15 amino acids. CDR3 in amino acids: CASSNVGLPNEKLFF. CDR3 nucleotides: TGTGCCAGCAGCAATGTGGGACTCCCTAATGAAAAACTGTTTTTT.

The rearrangement links TRBV7-9 to TRBJ2-7; 11 nucleotides align to TRBD1. The CDR3 runs to 15 residues. The J segment lost 3 bases and the V segment lost 5 bases, leaving 6 bases of the junction unmatched. Germline assignment: CDR1 SEHNR and CDR2 FQNEAQ (reference sequence). The CDR3 DNA reads as TGTGCCAGCAGCCCTACCGGGACAGGGGGCTACGAGCAGTACTTC. It specifies CASSPTGTGGYEQYF.

This clonotype was seen at least ten times. The chain uses TRBV4-2 and TRBJ2-5; a possible D gene is TRBD1 (5 bases). Germline lookup yields CDR1 LGHNA and CDR2 YNFKEQ. This CDR3 is 14 amino acids long. Trimming shortened V by 1 base and J by 5 bases, and 11 bases separated the two germline ends. This CDR3 is CASSQAQGTETQYF. CDR3 coding DNA: TGTGCCAGCAGCCAAGCCCAGGGAACCGAGACCCAGTACTTC.

This clonotype was seen many times. This chain joins TRBV4-3 and TRBJ2-7, with TRBD2 as a possible D gene (6 bases). V was pared by 0 bases and J by 4 bases, with 13 bases between. This CDR3 contains 15 residues. The germline CDR1 and CDR2 sequences are LGHNA and YSLEER. The CDR3 DNA follows: TGCGCCAGCAGCCAAGATAGGAATAGCGGATACGAGCAGTACTTC. It encodes CASSQDRNSGYEQYF.

This clonotype was seen many times. The chain carries TRBV20-1 and TRBJ2-7; 7 bases map to TRBD1. In germline, CDR1 is DFQATT, CDR2 SNEGSKA (reference sequence). The junction had 10 bases not matched to a gene; V was cut back by 4 bases and J by 4 bases. This CDR3 is built from 14 residues. This CDR3 reads CSATTGTALYEQYF. The CDR3 nucleotides are TGCAGTGCTACGACCGGGACAGCCCTTTACGAGCAGTACTTC.

A note on this clonotype: A read error may explain this, as a much larger clone is one base away. V is TRBV6-5 and J is TRBJ2-2, with D possibly TRBD2 on 6 matching bases. Germline V gene lookup returns CDR1 MNHEY and CDR2 SVGAGI. The CDR3 consists of 15 residues. With 4 bases removed from V and 6 bases from J, the gap between germline ends came to 15 bases. CDR3 nucleotides: TGTGCCAGCAGTTGGGGCCTGCTAGCGCCCGGGGAGCTGTTTTTT. Encoded protein: CASSWGLLAPGELFF.

The chain recombines TRBV20-1 with TRBJ2-7; 10 positions match TRBD1. The CDR3 is 13 residues long. V shed 6 bases, J shed 4 bases, and the junction held 6 bases outside the gene matches. CDR1 is DFQATT and CDR2 is SNEGSKA in the germline V gene (reference sequence). DNA of the CDR3: TGCAGTGCCCTAGGGACAGGGGCGTACGAGCAGTACTTC. As protein: CSALGTGAYEQYF.